The 12 T cell receptor beta chains in this list originate from one sample, sequenced in a study of technical replicates of blood from a few donors. The assay was immunoSEQ multiplex PCR, and TCRdb's table has in-frame clones only and misses some. The sample has about 81,000 clones, nearly 97% seen once. Sequenced input: T cells isolated from PBMCs. Receptor source: a human donor in good health.

This chain uses TRBV9 with TRBJ2-1, with a tentative D call TRBD2 (5 bases). Germline V gene data show CDR1 as SGDLS and CDR2 as YYNGEE. V gave up 3 bases and J gave up 2 bases, with 12 bases separating them. The CDR3 covers 15 residues. The CDR3 DNA reads TGTGCCAGCAGCGCGAGCGGAACTACCTACAATGAGCAGTTCTTC. Translating it yields CASSASGTTYNEQFF.

The rearrangement uses TRBV27 and TRBJ1-5; the D gene is possibly TRBD1 (6 bases). Looked up from germline, CDR1 is MNHEY and CDR2 is SMNVEV (reference sequence). This CDR3 has 13 residues. V was clipped by 6 bases and J by 6 bases, with 12 bases between them. CDR3 DNA: TGTGCCAGCAGCAGGGGTCCTAGTCAGCCCCAGCATTTT. This gives the protein CASSRGPSQPQHF.

Concerning this clone itself: Within the sample, other DNA sequences also encode this same CDR3. The gene calls are TRBV6-5 and TRBJ1-1; unclear D gene. The germline V gene has CDR1 MNHEY and CDR2 SVGAGI. Trimming took 5 bases from V and 3 from J, leaving 4 bases between them. This CDR3 contains 11 residues. In DNA form, the CDR3 reads TGTGCCAGCAGTAGAGACACTGAAGCTTTCTTT. The encoded protein is CASSRDTEAFF.

This rearrangement joins TRBV29-1 to TRBJ2-1; tentatively, D is TRBD2 (6 bases). The CDR3 consists of 16 residues. CDR1 SQVTM and CDR2 ANQGSEA come from the germline V gene. V was clipped by 3 bases and J by 0 bases, with 15 bases between them. The CDR3 DNA is TGCAGCGTTGATTTTTATAGCGGAAGCTCCTACAATGAGCAGTTCTTC. Protein product: CSVDFYSGSSYNEQFF.

The genes are TRBV2 and TRBJ1-3, with TRBD1 as a possible D gene (5 bases). CDR3 size: 17 residues. Trimming pared 1 base from V and 2 bases from J, leaving 15 bases between. Germline values: CDR1 SNHLY, CDR2 FYNNEI. CDR3 region: CASSEGAAGGAGNTIYF. CDR3 bases: TGTGCCAGCAGTGAAGGGGCTGCCGGGGGGGCTGGAAACACCATATATTTT.

CDR3 sequence reads: CASALAGGSDTQYF. The CDR3 nucleotides read TGTGCCAGCGCTCTAGCGGGAGGGTCAGATACGCAGTATTTT. V and J are TRBV7-3 and TRBJ2-3; TRBD2 aligns across 12 bases. Germline loops: CDR1 SGHTA, CDR2 FQGTGA. J lost 4 bases, V lost 8 bases, and 4 bases had no gene match. The CDR3 length is 14 residues.

This clone showed up just once. The gene calls are TRBV4-3 and TRBJ2-7; the match to TRBD1 covers 7 bases. V trimming: 5 bases; J trimming: 4 bases; junction bases outside the gene matches: 11. CDR1 and CDR2 from the germline V gene are LGHNA and YSLEER. The CDR3 has 15 amino acids. DNA of the CDR3: TGCGCCAGCAGCTCACCGGGACAGAATAGATACGAGCAGTACTTC. This encodes CASSSPGQNRYEQYF.

The chain carries TRBV6-5 and TRBJ1-2; 9 bases map to TRBD1. The CDR3 length is 12 residues. Trimming at V came to 6 bases and at J to 5 bases, leaving 1 base not matched to a gene. CDR1 is MNHEY and CDR2 is SVGAGI in the germline V gene. The CDR3 loop is CASRTGGYGYTF. The CDR3 DNA follows: TGTGCCAGCAGGACAGGGGGGTATGGCTACACCTTC.

The table lists this clone with a count of one. This chain joins TRBV6-5 and TRBJ2-2, with 11 nucleotides matching TRBD2. J was trimmed by 6 bases and V by 2 bases; bases with no gene match: 5. The CDR3 is 16 amino acids. Germline V gives CDR1 MNHEY, CDR2 SVGAGI. The CDR3 bases are TGTGCCAGCAGTTACAACCTAGCGGGAGGACCCGGGGAGCTGTTTTTT. It specifies CASSYNLAGGPGELFF.

This clone has only one observation. The chain combines TRBV19 with TRBJ1-1, with 10 bases fitting TRBD1. Losses at the gene ends were 1 base for V and 6 bases for J; bases not matched to a gene: 5. There are 15 residues in the CDR3. Per germline, CDR1 LNHDA and CDR2 SQIVND (reference sequence). The CDR3 protein is CASSIARQGAPEAFF. In DNA form, the CDR3 reads TGTGCCAGTAGTATAGCCCGACAGGGGGCCCCTGAAGCTTTCTTT.

This chain joins TRBV5-4 and TRBJ2-5; D is possibly TRBD1 (6 bases). Trimming shortened V by 1 base and J by 2 bases, and 12 bases separated the two germline ends. The CDR3 has 15 amino acids. Germline V CDR1 and CDR2: SGHNT, YYREEE (reference sequence). The CDR3 loop is CASSLSPGTQETQYF. DNA of the CDR3: TGTGCCAGCAGCTTGTCTCCAGGGACACAAGAGACCCAGTACTTC.

V is TRBV9 and J is TRBJ2-1, with 7 bases lining up with TRBD2. Losses at the gene ends were 4 bases for V and 0 bases for J; bases not matched to a gene: 7. Per germline, CDR1 SGDLS and CDR2 YYNGEE. This CDR3 has 16 residues. The CDR3 nucleotides are TGTGCCAGCAGCCCGTGGGGGGACTACTCCTACAATGAGCAGTTCTTC. It encodes CASSPWGDYSYNEQFF. Full variable domain (remainder filled in from reference TRBV9 and TRBJ2-1): DSGVTQTPKHLITATGQRVTLRCSPRSGDLSVYWYQQSLDQGLQFLIQYYNGEERAKGNILERFSAQQFPDLHSELNLSSLELGDSALYFCASSPWGDYSYNEQFFGPGTRLTVL.